This T cell receptor (beta chain) was profiled in a study of regulatory T cells in long-lasting Graves disease. This clonotype has a count of ten or more. The CDR3 spans 16 residues. Germline values: CDR1 DFQATT, CDR2 SNEGSKA (reference sequence). V was shortened by 1 base and J by 6 bases, with 19 bases between the two germline ends. The time point: newly diagnosed GD, antithyroid drugs for less than 3 months. With RNA extracted from PBMCs as input, the TCR library was made. According to the study, TCR beta libraries were built with iRepertoire HTBI primers and CDR3-region Arm-PCR. TCRdb re-called the multiplex PCR reads through MiXCR, storing one row per CDR3 protein. The sample contains approximately 490,000 distinct CDR3 sequences, around 15% of which appear only once. Another study also made use of these data, one on T cells in Graves' hyperthyroidism and ophthalmopathy.

This specimen was peripheral blood mononuclear cells (PBMCs), taken at new diagnosis, from a patient treated with antithyroid drugs. The rearrangement joins TRBV20-1 to TRBJ2-1, with D maybe TRBD2 (5 bases). This clonotype was obtained from a man aged 40-49 years with Graves disease. CDR3 sequence: CSARVGGNTGGNEQFF. The CDR3 DNA is TGCAGTGCTAGAGTCGGCGGAAACACTGGAGGCAATGAGCAGTTCTTC.